This T cell receptor (beta chain) comes out of a study of blood T cell repertoires in COVID-19. At the level of the study: From T cells, B-cell-depleted T cells, or PBMCs came the material, which was cDNA or gDNA.

Original processing methods: Amplification from reference gene primers served as the basis for estimated nucleated cell counts. TCRdb's copy holds only in-frame clones and misses some; the assay was immunoSEQ multiplex PCR. The DNA was the basis for D and trimming; V, J and clone size are from that table. This repertoire shows about 320,000 clones, roughly 85% found once; its top ten account for 1.5% to 2%. Exposed participants came across a COVID-19 case within 2 weeks before study entry. The V segment lost 0 bases and the J segment 2 bases; nucleotides outside the gene matches: 6. CDR3 length: 16 amino acids. Germline assignment: CDR1 SGDLS and CDR2 YYNGEE.

This TCR derives from a woman younger than 45 who had been exposed to COVID-19. This chain joins TRBV9 and TRBJ2-7, with 9 bases matching TRBD2. Sequencing was done on a sample of PBMCs or T cells enriched from blood (not recorded which). The CDR3 sequence is CASSVGAGGPPYEQYF. Written as DNA, the CDR3 is TGTGCCAGCAGCGTAGGGGCGGGAGGGCCCCCCTACGAGCAGTACTTC.